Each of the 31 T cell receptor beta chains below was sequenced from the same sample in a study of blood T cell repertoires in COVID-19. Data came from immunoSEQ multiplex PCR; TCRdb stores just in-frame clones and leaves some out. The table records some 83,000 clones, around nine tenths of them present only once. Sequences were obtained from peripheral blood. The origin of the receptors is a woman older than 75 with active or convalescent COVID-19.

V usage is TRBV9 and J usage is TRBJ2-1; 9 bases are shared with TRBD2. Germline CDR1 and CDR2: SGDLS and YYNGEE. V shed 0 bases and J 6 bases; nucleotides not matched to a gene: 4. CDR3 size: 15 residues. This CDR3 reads CASSVVGTSFNEQFF. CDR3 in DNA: TGTGCCAGCAGCGTAGTGGGGACTAGCTTCAATGAGCAGTTCTTC.

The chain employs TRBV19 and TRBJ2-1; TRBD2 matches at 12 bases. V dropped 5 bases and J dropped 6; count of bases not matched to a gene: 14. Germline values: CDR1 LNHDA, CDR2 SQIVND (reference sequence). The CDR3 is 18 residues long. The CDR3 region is CASSPKPRLAGAANEQFF. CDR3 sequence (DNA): TGTGCCAGTAGTCCTAAACCCCGACTAGCGGGAGCTGCCAATGAGCAGTTCTTC.

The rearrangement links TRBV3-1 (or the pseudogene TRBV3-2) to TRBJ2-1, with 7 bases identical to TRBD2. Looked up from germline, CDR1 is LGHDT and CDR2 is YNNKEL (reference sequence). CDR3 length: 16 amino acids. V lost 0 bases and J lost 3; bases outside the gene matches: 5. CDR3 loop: CASSQEAGEVYNEQFF. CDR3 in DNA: TGTGCCAGCAGCCAAGAGGCGGGAGAGGTCTACAATGAGCAGTTCTTC.

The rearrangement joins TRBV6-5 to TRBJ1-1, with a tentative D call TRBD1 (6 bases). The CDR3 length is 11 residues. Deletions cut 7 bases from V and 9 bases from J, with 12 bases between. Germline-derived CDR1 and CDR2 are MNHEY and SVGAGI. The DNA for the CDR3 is TGTGCCAGCAACCAGGGGCCCAAAGCTTTCTTT. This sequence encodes CASNQGPKAFF.

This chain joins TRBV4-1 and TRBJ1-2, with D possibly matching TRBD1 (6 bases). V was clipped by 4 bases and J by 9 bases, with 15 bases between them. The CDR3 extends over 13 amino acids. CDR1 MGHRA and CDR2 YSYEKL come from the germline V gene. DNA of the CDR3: TGCGCCAGCAGCCTACAGGGAACGTATAGCTACACCTTC. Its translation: CASSLQGTYSYTF.

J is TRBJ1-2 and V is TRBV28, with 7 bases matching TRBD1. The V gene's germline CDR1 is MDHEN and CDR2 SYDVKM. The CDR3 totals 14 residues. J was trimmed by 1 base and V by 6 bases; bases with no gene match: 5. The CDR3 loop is CASRRQGFNYGYTF. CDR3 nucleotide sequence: TGTGCCAGCAGAAGACAGGGCTTTAACTATGGCTACACCTTC.

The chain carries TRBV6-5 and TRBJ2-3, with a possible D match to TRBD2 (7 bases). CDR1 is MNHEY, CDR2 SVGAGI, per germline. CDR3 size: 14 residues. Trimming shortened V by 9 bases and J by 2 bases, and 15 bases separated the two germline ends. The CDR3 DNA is TGTGCCAGTCCAGGGGCGGGAGCCACAGATACGCAGTATTTT. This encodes CASPGAGATDTQYF.

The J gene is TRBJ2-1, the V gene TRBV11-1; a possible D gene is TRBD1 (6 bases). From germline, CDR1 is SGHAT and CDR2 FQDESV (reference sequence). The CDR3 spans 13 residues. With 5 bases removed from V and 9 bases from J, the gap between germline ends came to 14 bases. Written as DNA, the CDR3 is TGTGCCAGCAGCACCCAGGGGTTGGGTGAGCAGTTCTTC. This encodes CASSTQGLGEQFF.

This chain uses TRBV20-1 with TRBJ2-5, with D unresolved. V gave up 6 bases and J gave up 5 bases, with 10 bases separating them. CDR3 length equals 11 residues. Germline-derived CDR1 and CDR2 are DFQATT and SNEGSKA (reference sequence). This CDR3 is CSANQVETQYF. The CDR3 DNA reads TGCAGTGCGAACCAGGTTGAGACCCAGTACTTC.

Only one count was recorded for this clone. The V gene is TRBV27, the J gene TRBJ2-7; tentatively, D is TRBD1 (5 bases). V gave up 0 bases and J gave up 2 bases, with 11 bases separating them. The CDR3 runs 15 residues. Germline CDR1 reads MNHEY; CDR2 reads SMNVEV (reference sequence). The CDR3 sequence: CASSLSGVATYEQYF. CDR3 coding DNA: TGTGCCAGCAGTTTATCAGGGGTCGCTACCTACGAGCAGTACTTC.

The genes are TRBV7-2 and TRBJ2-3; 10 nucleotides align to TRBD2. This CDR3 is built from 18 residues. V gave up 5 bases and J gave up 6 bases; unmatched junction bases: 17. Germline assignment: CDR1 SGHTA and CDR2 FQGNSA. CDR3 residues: CASSTGTISGGMGDTQYF. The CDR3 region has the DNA TGTGCCAGCAGCACGGGGACTATTAGCGGGGGGATGGGGGATACGCAGTATTTT.

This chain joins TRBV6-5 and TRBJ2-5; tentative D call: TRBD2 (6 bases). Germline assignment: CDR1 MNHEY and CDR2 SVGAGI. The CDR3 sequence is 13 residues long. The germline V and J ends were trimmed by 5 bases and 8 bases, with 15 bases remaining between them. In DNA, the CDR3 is TGTGCCAGCAGTCGTCCCGGGACTCAAACCCAGTACTTC. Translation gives CASSRPGTQTQYF.

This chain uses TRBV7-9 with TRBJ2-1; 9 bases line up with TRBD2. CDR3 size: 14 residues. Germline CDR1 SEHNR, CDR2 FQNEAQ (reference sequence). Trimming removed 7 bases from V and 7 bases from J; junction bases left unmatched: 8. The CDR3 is CASTLAGRLNEQFF. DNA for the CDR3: TGTGCCAGCACCCTAGCGGGGAGACTAAATGAGCAGTTCTTC. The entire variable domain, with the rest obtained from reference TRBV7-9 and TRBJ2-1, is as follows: DTGVSQNPRHKITKRGQNVTFRCDPISEHNRLYWYRQTLGQGPEFLTYFQNEAQLEKSRLLSDRFSAERPKGSFSTLEIQRTEQGDSAMYLCASTLAGRLNEQFFGPGTRLTVL.

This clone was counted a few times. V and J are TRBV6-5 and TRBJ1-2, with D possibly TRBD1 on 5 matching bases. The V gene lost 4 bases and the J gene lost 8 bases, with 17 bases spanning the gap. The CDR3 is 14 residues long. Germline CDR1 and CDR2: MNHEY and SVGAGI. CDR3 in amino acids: CASSLQGGSGGYTF. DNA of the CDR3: TGTGCCAGCAGTTTGCAGGGAGGGTCGGGGGGCTACACCTTC.

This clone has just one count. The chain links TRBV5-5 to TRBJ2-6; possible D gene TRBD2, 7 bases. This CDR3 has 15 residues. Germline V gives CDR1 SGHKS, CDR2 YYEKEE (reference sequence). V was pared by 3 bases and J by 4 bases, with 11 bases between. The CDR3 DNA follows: TGTGCCAGCAGCTCCCGGGGGGCCGGGGCCAACGTCCTGACTTTC. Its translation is CASSSRGAGANVLTF.

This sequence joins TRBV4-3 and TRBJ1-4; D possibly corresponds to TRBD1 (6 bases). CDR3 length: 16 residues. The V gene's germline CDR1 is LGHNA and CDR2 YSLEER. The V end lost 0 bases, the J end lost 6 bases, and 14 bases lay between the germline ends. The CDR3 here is CASSQDLRTADEKLFF. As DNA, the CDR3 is TGCGCCAGCAGCCAAGATCTACGGACAGCCGATGAAAAACTGTTTTTT.

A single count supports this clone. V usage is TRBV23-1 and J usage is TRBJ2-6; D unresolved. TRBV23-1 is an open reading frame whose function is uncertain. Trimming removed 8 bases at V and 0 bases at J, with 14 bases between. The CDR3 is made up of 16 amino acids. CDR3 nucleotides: TGCGCCAGCCCGACGAGGCGGAACTCTGGGGCCAACGTCCTGACTTTC. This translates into CASPTRRNSGANVLTF.

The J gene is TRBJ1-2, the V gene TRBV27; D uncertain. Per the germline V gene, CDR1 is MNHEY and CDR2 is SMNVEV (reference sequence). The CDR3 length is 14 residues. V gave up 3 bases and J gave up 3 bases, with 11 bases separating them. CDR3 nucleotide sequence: TGTGCCAGCAGTTTTTCTATTGCGGACTATGGCTACACCTTC. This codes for CASSFSIADYGYTF.

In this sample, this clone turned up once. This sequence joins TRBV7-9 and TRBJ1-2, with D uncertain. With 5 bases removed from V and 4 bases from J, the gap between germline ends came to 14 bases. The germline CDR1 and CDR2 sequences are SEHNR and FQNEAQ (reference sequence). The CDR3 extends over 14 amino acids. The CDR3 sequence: CASSPGSWGYGYTF. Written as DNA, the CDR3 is TGTGCCAGCAGCCCGGGGAGCTGGGGCTATGGCTACACCTTC.

The CDR3 loop is CASSVRQAGMTEAFF. As DNA, the CDR3 is TGCGCCAGCAGCGTCAGACAGGCAGGTATGACTGAAGCTTTCTTT. The J gene is TRBJ1-1, the V gene TRBV5-1, with D tentatively TRBD1 (6 bases). The germline V and J ends were trimmed by 4 bases and 5 bases, with 18 bases remaining between them. The V gene's germline CDR1 is SGHRS and CDR2 YFSETQ. CDR3 length equals 15 residues.

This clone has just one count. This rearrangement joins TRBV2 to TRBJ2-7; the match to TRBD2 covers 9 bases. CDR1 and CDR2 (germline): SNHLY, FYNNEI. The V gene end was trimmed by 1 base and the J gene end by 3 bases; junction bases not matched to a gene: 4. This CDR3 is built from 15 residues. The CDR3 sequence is CASSEGTSGFYEQYF. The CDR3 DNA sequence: TGTGCCAGCAGTGAAGGAACTAGCGGGTTCTACGAGCAGTACTTC.

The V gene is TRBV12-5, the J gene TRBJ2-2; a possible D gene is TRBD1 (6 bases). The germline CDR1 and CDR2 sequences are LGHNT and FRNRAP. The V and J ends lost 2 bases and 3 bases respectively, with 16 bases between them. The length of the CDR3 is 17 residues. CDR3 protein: CASGLSQGLGDTGELFF. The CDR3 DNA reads TGTGCTAGTGGTTTGTCCCAGGGGCTAGGAGACACCGGGGAGCTGTTTTTT.

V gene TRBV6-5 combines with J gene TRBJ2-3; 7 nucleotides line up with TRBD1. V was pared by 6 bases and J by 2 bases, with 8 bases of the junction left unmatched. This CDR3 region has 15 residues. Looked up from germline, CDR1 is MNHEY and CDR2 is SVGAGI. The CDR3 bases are TGTGCCAGCAGCGACTGGGACAGAATCACAGATACGCAGTATTTT. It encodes CASSDWDRITDTQYF.

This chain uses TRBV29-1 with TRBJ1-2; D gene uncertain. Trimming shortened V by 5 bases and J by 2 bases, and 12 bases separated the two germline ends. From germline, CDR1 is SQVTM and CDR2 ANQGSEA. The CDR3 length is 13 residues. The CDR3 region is CSVPDNRNYGYTF. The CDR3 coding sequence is TGCAGCGTTCCAGACAACAGAAACTATGGCTACACCTTC.

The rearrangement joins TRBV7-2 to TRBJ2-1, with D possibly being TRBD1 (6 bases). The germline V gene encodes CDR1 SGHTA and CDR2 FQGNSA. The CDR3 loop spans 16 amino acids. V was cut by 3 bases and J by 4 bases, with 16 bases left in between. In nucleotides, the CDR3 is TGTGCCAGCAGCTTGGGTTTCAGGGGTCGGTACAATGAGCAGTTCTTC. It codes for CASSLGFRGRYNEQFF.

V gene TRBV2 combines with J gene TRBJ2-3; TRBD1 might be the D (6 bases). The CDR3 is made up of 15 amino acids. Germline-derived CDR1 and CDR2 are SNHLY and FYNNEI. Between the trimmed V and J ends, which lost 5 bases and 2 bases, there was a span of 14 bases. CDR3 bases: TGTGCCAGCAGTTCACAGGTGGGGGCCACAGATACGCAGTATTTT. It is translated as CASSSQVGATDTQYF.

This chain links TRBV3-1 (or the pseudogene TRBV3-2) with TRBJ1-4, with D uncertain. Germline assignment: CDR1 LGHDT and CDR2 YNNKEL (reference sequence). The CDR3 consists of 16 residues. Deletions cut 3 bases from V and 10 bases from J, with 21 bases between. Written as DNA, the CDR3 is TGTGCCAGCAGCCACCCAATGCCGGGAGCCCTCGGAAAACTGTTTTTT. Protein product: CASSHPMPGALGKLFF.

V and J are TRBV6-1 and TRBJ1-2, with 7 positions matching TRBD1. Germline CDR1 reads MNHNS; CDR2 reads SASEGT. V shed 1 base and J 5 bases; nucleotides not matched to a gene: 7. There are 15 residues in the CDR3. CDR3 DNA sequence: TGTGCCAGCAGTGAAGAAGGGACAGAAGTTTATGGCTACACCTTC. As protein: CASSEEGTEVYGYTF.

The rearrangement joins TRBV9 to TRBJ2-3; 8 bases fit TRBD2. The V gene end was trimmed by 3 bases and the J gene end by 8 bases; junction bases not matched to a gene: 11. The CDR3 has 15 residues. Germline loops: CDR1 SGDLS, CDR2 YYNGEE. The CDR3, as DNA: TGTGCCAGCAGCGCCTACGGAGCGGGAGTAGGTACGCAGTATTTT. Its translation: CASSAYGAGVGTQYF. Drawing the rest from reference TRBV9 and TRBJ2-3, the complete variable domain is DSGVTQTPKHLITATGQRVTLRCSPRSGDLSVYWYQQSLDQGLQFLIQYYNGEERAKGNILERFSAQQFPDLHSELNLSSLELGDSALYFCASSAYGAGVGTQYFGPGTRLTVL.

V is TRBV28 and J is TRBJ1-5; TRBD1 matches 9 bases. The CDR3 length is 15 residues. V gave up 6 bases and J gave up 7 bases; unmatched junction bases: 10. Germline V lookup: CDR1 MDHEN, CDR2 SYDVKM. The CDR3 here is CASSTTGGLGQPQHF. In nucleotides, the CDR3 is TGTGCCAGCAGCACAACAGGGGGCCTGGGACAGCCCCAGCATTTT.

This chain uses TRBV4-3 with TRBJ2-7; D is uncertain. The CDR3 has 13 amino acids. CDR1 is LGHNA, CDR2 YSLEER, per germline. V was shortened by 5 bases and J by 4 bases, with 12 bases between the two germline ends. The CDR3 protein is CASSYSFSYEQYF. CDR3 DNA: TGCGCCAGCAGCTACTCATTCTCATACGAGCAGTACTTC.